The text below deals with one T cell receptor beta chain. Measured with immunoSEQ multiplex PCR; TCRdb has only the in-frame clones, and not every one. The sample lists approximately 180,000 clones, around 82% seen once, with about 5% in the top ten. This CDR3 spans 16 amino acids. CDR1 LGHNA and CDR2 YSLEER come from the germline V gene. V was clipped by 3 bases and J by 1 base; unmatched bases: 7. This sample was taken from a study of blood T cell repertoires in COVID-19. Study context: COVID-19 samples, acute and convalescent, were from the United States, Italy and Spain.

The TCR comes from an older woman with acute COVID-19. The chain has TRBV4-3 and TRBJ2-5, with 8 bases aligning to TRBD2. Sequences were obtained from PBMCs or T cells enriched from blood (not recorded which). CDR3 loop: CASSQGSGGPQETQYF. The CDR3 coding sequence is TGCGCCAGCAGCCAGGGCTCGGGGGGGCCCCAAGAGACCCAGTACTTC.